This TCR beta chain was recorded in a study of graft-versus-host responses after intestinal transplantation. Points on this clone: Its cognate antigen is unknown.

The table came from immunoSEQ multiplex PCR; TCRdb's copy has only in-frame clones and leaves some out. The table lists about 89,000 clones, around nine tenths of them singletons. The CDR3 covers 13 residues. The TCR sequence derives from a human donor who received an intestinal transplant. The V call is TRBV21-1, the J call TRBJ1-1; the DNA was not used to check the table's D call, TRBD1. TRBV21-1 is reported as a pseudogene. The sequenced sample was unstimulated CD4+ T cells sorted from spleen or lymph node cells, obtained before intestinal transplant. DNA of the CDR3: TGTGCCAGCCGGACAGGGAAGGACACTGAAGCTTTCTTT. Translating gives CASRTGKDTEAFF.